Listed here are 10 T cell receptor beta chains from one sample, sequenced in a study of T cells after yellow fever vaccination. One entry per CDR3 protein results from TCRdb running MiXCR on the 5' RACE reads. The top ten clones hold 23% of a sample with 310,000 or so distinct CDR3 sequences, 3.6% of them seen once. The sample was PBMCs, taken on the day of the yellow fever booster vaccination. These receptor sequences come from a man aged 18 to 29 who received the YFV17D yellow fever vaccine.

This clonotype came up a few times. The DNA for the CDR3 is TGTGCCAGCAGAGACAGGGGAAGGAGCACTGAAGCTTTCTTT. Its translation: CASRDRGRSTEAFF. V usage is TRBV6-5 and J usage is TRBJ1-1; the match to TRBD1 covers 8 bases. CDR1 is MNHEY and CDR2 is SVGAGI in the germline V gene. The CDR3 has 14 residues. V lost 6 bases to trimming and J lost 4 bases; unmatched junction nucleotides: 7.

This clonotype was observed at least ten times. This chain links TRBV25-1 with TRBJ2-2; tentatively, D is TRBD1 (6 bases). V was shortened by 8 bases and J by 4 bases, with 14 bases between the two germline ends. Germline assignment: CDR1 MGHDK and CDR2 SYGVNS. The CDR3 has 14 residues. The CDR3 nucleotides are TGTGCCAGCCTACAGGGCGGGCGCACCGGGGAGCTGTTTTTT. Its translation is CASLQGGRTGELFF.

The V and J genes are TRBV24-1 and TRBJ2-3; D possibly corresponds to TRBD2 (6 bases). CDR1 and CDR2 from the germline V gene are KGHDR and SFDVKD. This CDR3 contains 13 residues. Trimming stripped 3 bases from V and 10 bases from J, with 13 bases between. The CDR3 nucleotides read TGTGCCACCAGTGATAGGAGGGCCGGTGCGCAGTATTTT. This sequence encodes CATSDRRAGAQYF.

This clonotype was seen at least ten times. The chain is built from TRBV7-3 and TRBJ2-2, with D uncertain. CDR3 length equals 13 residues. Germline CDR1 is SGHTA and CDR2 is FQGTGA. V lost 0 bases, J lost 5 bases, and 4 bases lay in between. CDR3 residues: CASSLTATGELFF. In DNA form, the CDR3 reads TGTGCCAGCAGCTTAACCGCGACCGGGGAGCTGTTTTTT. The whole variable domain, remainder taken from reference TRBV7-3 and TRBJ2-2, is GAGVSQTPSNKVTEKGKYVELRCDPISGHTALYWYRQSLGQGPEFLIYFQGTGAADDSGLPNDRFFAVRPEGSVSTLKIQRTERGDSAVYLCASSLTATGELFFGEGSRLTVL.

The table lists this clonotype with a few counts. This rearrangement joins TRBV12-3 or TRBV12-4 to TRBJ1-2, with 8 bases matching TRBD1. V lost 4 bases to trimming and J lost 5 bases; unmatched junction nucleotides: 6. The CDR3 is made up of 14 amino acids. The CDR3 DNA reads TGTGCCAGCAGTTCCGCGGGACAGGATTATGGCTACACCTTC. Translation gives CASSSAGQDYGYTF.

The J gene is TRBJ2-3, the V gene TRBV11-2; 11 bases map to TRBD2. The V segment lost 6 bases and the J segment 4 bases; nucleotides outside the gene matches: 6. The germline gives CDR1 SGHAT, CDR2 FQNNGV. The CDR3 is 15 amino acids. CDR3 loop: CASSILAGGPDTQYF. As DNA, the CDR3 is TGTGCCAGCAGTATATTAGCGGGGGGGCCAGATACGCAGTATTTT.

The chain uses TRBV19 and TRBJ2-3; D is unclear. Germline assignment: CDR1 LNHDA and CDR2 SQIVND (reference sequence). The ends were cut back, 11 bases at V and 3 bases at J, with 15 bases in the middle. This CDR3 contains 13 residues. The CDR3 nucleotides are TGTGCCTCCAAGCCTACTGCGACAGATACGCAGTATTTT. Its protein product is CASKPTATDTQYF. The full variable domain, in which reference TRBV19 and TRBJ2-3 provide the parts outside the CDR3, is DGGITQSPKYLFRKEGQNVTLSCEQNLNHDAMYWYRQDPGQGLRLIYYSQIVNDFQKGDIAEGYSVSREKKESFPLTVTSAQKNPTAFYLCASKPTATDTQYFGPGTRLTVL.

This clonotype came up many times. The V gene is TRBV30, the J gene TRBJ2-7, with a tentative D call TRBD1 (5 bases). The V gene lost 5 bases and the J gene lost 4 bases, with 12 bases spanning the gap. CDR1 GTSNPN and CDR2 SVGIG come from the germline V gene (reference sequence). The CDR3 runs 12 residues. The CDR3 DNA reads as TGTGCCTGGTCTACTCAGGGTTACGAGCAGTACTTC. Protein product: CAWSTQGYEQYF. The variable domain in full, completed from reference TRBV30 and TRBJ2-7, reads SQTIHQWPATLVQPVGSPLSLECTVEGTSNPNLYWYRQAAGRGLQLLFYSVGIGQISSEVPQNLSASRPQDRQFILSSKKLLLSDSGFYLCAWSTQGYEQYFGPGTRLTVT.

The rearrangement uses TRBV6-5 and TRBJ2-3; a possible D gene is TRBD2 (7 bases). The CDR3 is made up of 15 amino acids. V lost 6 bases, J lost 0 bases, and 13 bases lay in between. CDR1 and CDR2 from the germline V gene are MNHEY and SVGAGI. CDR3 protein: CASRWGGRSTDTQYF. CDR3 bases: TGTGCCAGCAGATGGGGGGGGCGCAGCACAGATACGCAGTATTTT.

This clonotype has just a few counts. V and J are TRBV5-1 and TRBJ1-2, with TRBD1 matching 8 bases. CDR3 length equals 15 residues. The germline CDR1 and CDR2 sequences are SGHRS and YFSETQ. With V trimmed by 1 base and J by 6 bases, 8 bases remained unmatched. In DNA form, the CDR3 reads TGCGCCAGCAGCTTGTCCGCAGGGGGCGTTAATGGCTACACCTTC. Protein sequence: CASSLSAGGVNGYTF.